This paragraph covers one T cell receptor beta chain sequence. The junction had 8 bases not matched to a gene; V was cut back by 8 bases and J by 2 bases. The germline V gene has CDR1 MNHEY and CDR2 SVGAGI. This CDR3 spans 14 amino acids. The sample originates from a study of blood T cell repertoires in COVID-19. In the study overall: Both acute and convalescent COVID-19 samples were obtained from the United States, Italy and Spain. Nucleic acid was either cDNA or gDNA, and it came from T cells, B-cell-depleted T cells, or PBMCs.

The protocol was immunoSEQ multiplex PCR, while the TCRdb copy is restricted to in-frame clones and leaves out a portion. The profile covers approximately 75,000 clones, with 82% appearing a single time and over 7% taken by the ten largest. The sequence was obtained from a human donor in a cohort sampled during active COVID-19. This chain joins TRBV6-5 and TRBJ2-5; 7 bases are shared with TRBD1. Sequencing was carried out using peripheral blood. CDR3 amino acids: CASPTDRDQETQYF. Here the CDR3 DNA reads TGTGCCAGCCCAACTGACAGGGATCAAGAGACCCAGTACTTC.